A selection of T cell receptor beta chains follows, all from one sample in a study of blood T cell repertoires in COVID-19. Assay used: immunoSEQ multiplex PCR; TCRdb lists only in-frame clones, some missing. The repertoire consists of roughly 300,000 clones, with just over 85% occurring once and the leading ten covering 8% to 13%. The sample consisted of PBMCs or T cells enriched from blood (not recorded which). Receptors were obtained from a woman under 30 who had recovered from COVID-19. Both conserved end residues are part of each CDR3. Each record gives: V gene, clone size, D gene, J gene, CDR3 protein, CDR3 DNA. The D gene is left open where the match is weak. Size is omitted from some rows. Given values are once, few, many or a class for expanded clones.

>TRBV28|NA|NA|TRBJ2-7
CASSQSDSQYEQYF
TGTGCCAGCAGTCAATCGGACAGCCAATACGAGCAGTACTTC
>TRBV30|few|TRBD1|TRBJ1-2
CAWSRTGGYGYTF
TGTGCCTGGAGTCGAACAGGGGGCTATGGCTACACCTTC
>TRBV15|NA|NA|TRBJ1-2
CATSREDKAYGYTF
TGTGCCACCAGCAGGGAAGACAAGGCCTATGGCTACACCTTC
>TRBV14|NA|NA|TRBJ2-7
CASSQPWGQPYEQYF
TGTGCCAGCAGCCAGCCATGGGGACAACCCTACGAGCAGTACTTC
>TRBV9|NA|NA|TRBJ1-1
CASSVGRNTEAFF
TGTGCCAGCAGCGTAGGTCGGAACACTGAAGCTTTCTTT
>TRBV7-9|NA|NA|TRBJ2-5
CASSLGGRRETQYF
TGTGCCAGCAGCTTAGGAGGGCGGCGGGAGACCCAGTACTTC
>TRBV5-1|NA|TRBD1|TRBJ1-2
CASSLSPGQGPEGYTF
TGCGCCAGCAGCTTAAGTCCGGGACAGGGTCCCGAGGGCTACACCTTC
>TRBV11-3|NA|TRBD1|TRBJ2-3
CASSYGTGGKDTQYF
TGTGCCAGCAGCTACGGGACAGGGGGCAAAGATACGCAGTATTTT
>TRBV28|NA|NA|TRBJ1-6
CASSLPQGSHNSPLHF
TGTGCCAGCAGTTTGCCGCAGGGGTCCCATAATTCACCCCTCCACTTT
>TRBV7-9|NA|NA|TRBJ1-1
CASSLREGSTEAFF
TGTGCCAGCAGCTTACGGGAAGGAAGCACTGAAGCTTTCTTT
>TRBV7-3|NA|TRBD1|TRBJ1-1
CASSLGQGAEAFF
TGTGCCAGCAGCTTAGGACAGGGGGCTGAAGCTTTCTTT
>TRBV5-1|once|TRBD2|TRBJ2-7
CASSKEAGFYEQYF
TGCGCCAGCAGCAAAGAAGCGGGATTCTACGAGCAGTACTTC
>TRBV6-5|NA|NA|TRBJ1-2
CASSPVKNYGYTF
TGTGCCAGCAGTCCGGTTAAGAACTATGGCTACACCTTC
>TRBV5-6|NA|NA|TRBJ1-3
CASSSGTDSGNTIYF
TGTGCCAGCAGCTCCGGGACTGATTCTGGAAACACCATATATTTT
>TRBV2|NA|TRBD1|TRBJ2-1
CASRLTGGSYNEQFF
TGTGCCAGCAGATTGACAGGGGGCTCCTACAATGAGCAGTTCTTC
>TRBV7-6|few|NA|TRBJ2-7
CASSLALEGVEQYF
TGTGCCAGCAGCTTAGCTTTAGAGGGTGTCGAGCAGTACTTC
>TRBV19|NA|NA|TRBJ1-1
CASSISREEGEAFF
TGTGCCAGTAGTATAAGCAGGGAGGAGGGTGAAGCTTTCTTT
>TRBV2|many|NA|TRBJ2-3
CASRARDFYTDTQYF
TGTGCCAGCAGGGCCCGGGACTTTTACACAGATACGCAGTATTTT
>TRBV4-1|NA|TRBD1|TRBJ2-5
CASSQARQGVTQYF
TGCGCCAGCAGCCAAGCCCGACAGGGGGTAACCCAGTACTTC
>TRBV7-2|few|NA|TRBJ1-6
CASSGPVGVGSPLHF
TGTGCCAGCAGCGGCCCCGTGGGAGTCGGGTCACCCCTCCACTTT
>TRBV9|NA|TRBD1|TRBJ1-1
CASSADRGAMNTEAFF
TGTGCCAGCAGCGCCGACAGGGGAGCGATGAACACTGAAGCTTTCTTT
>TRBV7-3|NA|TRBD2|TRBJ2-3
CASSLTSGRTDTQYF
TGTGCCAGCAGCCTAACTAGCGGACGCACAGATACGCAGTATTTT
>TRBV24-1|once|TRBD1|TRBJ1-2
CATSAGTGVNGYTF
TGTGCCACCAGTGCCGGGACAGGGGTGAATGGCTACACCTTC
>TRBV5-5|NA|NA|TRBJ2-7
CASSLRGTSYEQYF
TGTGCCAGCAGCTTGCGCGGGACGTCCTACGAGCAGTACTTC
>TRBV6-6|few|NA|TRBJ2-1
CASSYQDWNEQFF
TGTGCCAGCAGTTATCAGGACTGGAATGAGCAGTTCTTC
>TRBV5-4|once|NA|TRBJ2-1
CASSLGSPGINEQFF
TGTGCCAGCAGCCTCGGATCTCCAGGGATCAATGAGCAGTTCTTC
>TRBV6-5|NA|NA|TRBJ1-6
CASSYEQGYSPLHF
TGTGCCAGCAGTTACGAACAGGGTTATTCACCCCTCCACTTT
>TRBV12-5|NA|NA|TRBJ1-6
CASGPSPERSSYNSPLHF
TGTGCTAGTGGTCCCTCCCCTGAGAGGAGCTCCTATAATTCACCCCTCCACTTT
>TRBV5-4|NA|TRBD2|TRBJ2-5
CASSFKAGGLETQYF
TGTGCCAGCAGCTTTAAAGCGGGAGGCTTAGAGACCCAGTACTTC
>TRBV10-3|NA|NA|TRBJ1-2
CAMRPANMDGYTF
TGTGCCATGAGGCCAGCCAATATGGATGGCTACACCTTC
>TRBV28|NA|NA|TRBJ1-1
CASSLLAGRTEAFF
TGTGCCAGCAGTTTATTGGCAGGGAGGACCGAAGCTTTCTTT
>TRBV5-6|NA|NA|TRBJ1-5
CASSPWGGSQPQHF
TGTGCCAGCAGCCCATGGGGGGGTAGCCAGCCCCAGCATTTT
>TRBV6-6|NA|NA|TRBJ1-5
CASSLRQGRAQPQHF
TGTGCCAGCAGCCTTCGGCAGGGTAGGGCTCAGCCCCAGCATTTT
>TRBV25-1|NA|TRBD2|TRBJ2-3
CASSDSGGITDTQYF
TGTGCCAGCAGTGATAGCGGGGGGATAACAGATACGCAGTATTTT
>TRBV6-2/TRBV6-3|few|TRBD1|TRBJ1-5
CASSSDRGGQPQHF
TGTGCCAGCAGTTCCGACAGGGGAGGTCAGCCCCAGCATTTT
>TRBV21-1|NA|NA|TRBJ2-2
CASSTDNWGQGSGRGRGTGELFF
NA
>TRBV24-1|NA|NA|TRBJ1-1
CATSDPRGGNTEAFF
TGTGCCACCAGTGACCCCAGGGGTGGAAACACTGAAGCTTTCTTT
>TRBV4-2|few|TRBD1|TRBJ1-1
CASSPQGAYTEAFF
TGTGCCAGCAGTCCCCAGGGGGCGTATACTGAAGCTTTCTTT
>TRBV19|few|TRBD2|TRBJ2-2
CASTSTSGRAKSGELFF
TGTGCCAGTACCTCGACTAGCGGGAGGGCCAAATCCGGGGAGCTGTTTTTT
>TRBV3-1/TRBV3-2|NA|TRBD2|TRBJ2-5
CASSQEASGGPSGETQYF
TGTGCCAGCAGCCAAGAGGCTAGCGGGGGTCCTTCAGGGGAGACCCAGTACTTC
>TRBV19|NA|NA|TRBJ1-3
CASSPHLAGAIGTGNTIYF
TGTGCCAGTAGTCCCCACCTTGCAGGGGCGATAGGCACTGGAAACACCATATATTTT
>TRBV2|few|NA|TRBJ1-6
CASSEPGLWSSPLHF
TGTGCCAGCAGTGAACCGGGTTTATGGAGTTCACCCCTCCACTTT
>TRBV11-2|NA|TRBD2|TRBJ2-1
CASSLQLAVNEQFF
TGTGCCAGCAGCTTACAACTAGCGGTTAATGAGCAGTTCTTC
>TRBV7-9|NA|TRBD1|TRBJ1-2
CASSFGTGVYGYTF
TGTGCCAGCAGCTTTGGGACAGGGGTCTATGGCTACACCTTC
>TRBV7-2|once|NA|TRBJ2-1
CASSLALAPSYNEQFF
TGTGCCAGCAGCTTGGCGCTAGCGCCTTCCTACAATGAGCAGTTCTTC